The clone carrying this T cell receptor beta chain has more than one count but fewer than ten. Its specificity is unknown. V trimming: 7 bases; J trimming: 4 bases; junction bases outside the gene matches: 9. CDR3 length equals 15 residues. Germline V gene data show CDR1 as MNHEY and CDR2 as SMNVEV (reference sequence). The sample belongs to a study of blood T cells in healthy people across ages. Study results and limitations: Naive CD4+ cells and diversity were both higher in long-lived donors than in aged donors.

A second PCR of roughly 7 to 11 cycles used a sample-barcoded 5' primer and a J-beta primer mix. The template-switch adaptor was a 5' adaptor with 12 random nucleotides. It tagged each cDNA molecule. Any given sample supplied a minimum of 2.5 million CDR3-containing paired-end reads. TCRdb ran MiXCR on the 5' RACE reads and lists one entry per CDR3 protein. Of around 1,000,000 distinct CDR3 sequences listed, approximately 25% were seen once; the top ten hold about 0.72%. Another study also made use of these data, one on T cells of mothers and their children. In that study: Slightly, though not significantly, more overlap was seen in related than in unrelated mother-child pairs.

The gene calls are TRBV27 and TRBJ2-5; 10 nucleotides agree with TRBD1. Sequencing was performed on blood. This TCR derives from a girl aged 2 to 10 in good health. The CDR3 DNA sequence: TGTGCCAGCAAGGCAGACAGGGGGCGTGGAGAGACCCAGTACTTC. It translates to CASKADRGRGETQYF.